This entry describes one T cell receptor beta chain. It lacks a known antigen. The input lacks base qualities; no much larger clone sits a single base away. TCRbeta CDR3 regions were amplified from genomic DNA by means of the immunoSEQ Assay, a bias-controlled multiplex PCR. Per the original workflow: Nucleated cell counts per sample were estimated from amplification of reference gene primers within the assay. Sequence reads were collapsed and filtered to measure the absolute abundance of every unique TCRbeta CDR3 rearrangement. For each sample, productive Simpson clonality was calculated as the square root of Simpson's diversity index over productive rearrangements. Not all clones reach the TCRdb copy of this immuneACCESS table, which keeps in-frame sequences only. Checked studies attribute under half of the gap to unresolved V genes and leave the rest unexplained. V and J calls and clone size follow that table, whereas D and trimming were derived from the DNA. Recorded for this sample are about 180,000 clones; approximately 83% of them occurred a single time. The ten largest make up about 9.7% of the sample.

This sample was taken from a study of blood T cell repertoires in COVID-19 (dated by TCRdb to the early 2020s). With regard to the full study: The collaborator samples originated in the United States, Italy and Spain and spanned the acute and convalescent phases of COVID-19. The material from the prospective study consisted of cDNA or gDNA derived from T cells, B-cell-depleted T cells, or PBMCs. Subjects who had been exposed to COVID-19, were actively infected with it, or had recovered from it provided the deeply sampled blood TCRbeta repertoires that made up the dataset. The repertoires were released in a freely available public database meant as a resource for research on the immune response to SARS-CoV-2. Samples were obtained from the ongoing ImmuneRACE study (first 160 participants) and from about 1,300 subjects provided by 6 global collaborators. The sample metadata nearly always contained a de-identified subject ID, COVID-19 status, age in years and sex. Where available, HLA class I and class II types were taken from metadata supplied by the sample provider and were not determined by assay-based typing.

Collaborating institutions collected whole blood in K2EDTA tubes following their own protocols. For TCRbeta analysis, collaborators shipped samples as frozen whole blood, isolated PBMCs, or DNA extracted from either of those sample types. On the study overall, not on this receptor specifically: The quantity of clinical and demographic metadata differed by source and by participant and was supplied without curation.

The CDR3 runs 14 residues from the cysteine to the phenylalanine. Of all the DNA, just the CDR3 is kept, 42 bases in frame from base 1. V is cut back by 3 bases and J by 0 bases, with 2 bases in the junction unmatched. The germline V gene (reference sequence) supplies CDR1 DFQATT and CDR2 SNEGSKA. What was sequenced was peripheral blood. This chain is built from TRBV20-1 and TRBJ2-3, and 8 bases in between align with TRBD2. The clonotype originates from a man aged 45-65 years with active or convalescent COVID-19. The bases are TGCAGTGCTAGTTCTAGCGGGAGCACAGATACGCAGTATTTT. The encoded protein is CSASSSGSTDTQYF.